Listed below are T cell receptor beta chains from one sample, sequenced in a study of radiation and T cells in renal cell carcinoma. Assay used: immunoSEQ multiplex PCR; TCRdb lists only in-frame clones, some missing. The data show approximately 120,000 clones, around 83% seen once. The specimen was blood, collected from a patient whose treatment included radiotherapy and nephrectomy. All receptors come from a woman aged 55-75 years with renal cell carcinoma. CDR3s include the opening cysteine and the closing phenylalanine or tryptophan. A D gene is named only where the DNA matches it firmly. Expanded clones are given a class, and other clones once, few, many or no size at all.

J: TRBJ2-3
V: TRBV7-3
D: .
size: .
CDR3: CASSLTAAPTDTQYF
DNA: TGTGCCAGCAGCTTAACGGCAGCCCCCACAGATACGCAGTATTTT

J: TRBJ2-7
V: TRBV5-1
D: .
size: .
CDR3: CASSGGPEDHNYEQYF
DNA: TGCGCCAGCAGCGGGGGCCCAGAAGATCATAATTACGAGCAGTACTTC

J: TRBJ2-2
V: TRBV7-9
D: .
size: .
CDR3: CASSLDAGHLNTGELFF
DNA: TGTGCCAGCAGCTTAGACGCGGGACACTTGAACACCGGGGAGCTGTTTTTT

J: TRBJ1-6
V: TRBV7-9
D: .
size: .
CDR3: CASSLAGTGRSSPLHF
DNA: TGTGCCAGCAGCTTAGCCGGTACAGGGAGGAGTTCACCCCTCCACTTT

J: TRBJ2-3
V: TRBV19
D: TRBD2
size: .
CDR3: CASSIGLPRGGIRDTQYF
DNA: TGTGCCAGTAGTATAGGACTCCCGCGGGGGGGCATTCGAGATACGCAGTATTTT

J: TRBJ2-7
V: TRBV27
D: TRBD2
size: .
CDR3: CASSLFAGGGDYEQYF
DNA: TGTGCCAGCAGTTTATTTGCGGGAGGGGGTGACTACGAGCAGTACTTC

J: TRBJ2-7
V: TRBV19
D: .
size: .
CDR3: CASSIDSSGAYEQYF
DNA: TGTGCCAGTAGTATAGATTCTTCAGGGGCCTACGAGCAGTACTTC

J: TRBJ2-2
V: TRBV9
D: TRBD2
size: many
CDR3: CASSVDGLAPGELFF
DNA: TGTGCCAGCAGCGTAGACGGACTAGCGCCCGGGGAGCTGTTTTTT

J: TRBJ2-7
V: TRBV6-5
D: .
size: .
CDR3: CASRWDLSSYEQYF
DNA: TGTGCCAGCAGGTGGGACCTTTCCTCCTACGAGCAGTACTTC

J: TRBJ1-1
V: TRBV18
D: .
size: .
CDR3: CASSPLRGQNTEAFF
DNA: TGTGCCAGCTCACCCCTCCGTGGTCAGAACACTGAAGCTTTCTTT

J: TRBJ2-1
V: TRBV11-3
D: .
size: .
CDR3: CASSFLGVNEQFF
DNA: TGTGCCAGCAGCTTCCTCGGGGTCAATGAGCAGTTCTTC

J: TRBJ2-1
V: TRBV7-9
D: .
size: .
CDR3: CASSLDTGGYNEQFF
DNA: TGTGCCAGCAGCTTAGACACAGGAGGATACAATGAGCAGTTCTTC

J: TRBJ2-7
V: TRBV20-1
D: .
size: .
CDR3: CSATVAEQYF
DNA: TGCAGTGCTACGGTTGCTGAGCAGTACTTC

J: TRBJ1-5
V: TRBV2
D: .
size: .
CDR3: CASSEGRAERNQPQHF
DNA: TGTGCCAGCAGTGAAGGTCGGGCAGAAAGGAATCAGCCCCAGCATTTT

J: TRBJ2-3
V: TRBV7-3
D: .
size: few
CDR3: CASSLMGLGGDTQYF
DNA: TGTGCCAGCAGCTTAATGGGACTCGGCGGGGATACGCAGTATTTT

J: TRBJ2-6
V: TRBV9
D: .
size: .
CDR3: CASSVVGNGANVLTF
DNA: TGTGCCAGCAGCGTAGTGGGGAACGGGGCCAACGTCCTGACTTTC

J: TRBJ1-3
V: TRBV29-1
D: .
size: .
CDR3: CSVEGGADGNTIYF
DNA: TGCAGCGTTGAGGGGGGGGCAGATGGAAACACCATATATTTT

J: TRBJ2-1
V: TRBV5-1
D: .
size: .
CDR3: CASRYGDYNEQFF
DNA: TGCGCCAGCAGGTACGGGGATTACAATGAGCAGTTCTTC

J: TRBJ2-2
V: TRBV7-2
D: .
size: .
CDR3: CASSYRRDTGELFF
DNA: TGTGCCAGCAGCTACCGCAGAGACACCGGGGAGCTGTTTTTT

J: TRBJ2-3
V: TRBV10-2
D: TRBD2
size: .
CDR3: CASSEYGGSGDTDTQYF
DNA: TGCGCCAGCAGTGAGTATGGTGGTAGCGGGGACACAGATACGCAGTATTTT

J: TRBJ2-5
V: TRBV7-8
D: .
size: .
CDR3: CASSLASGVETQYF
DNA: TGTGCCAGCAGCTTAGCGTCAGGGGTGGAGACCCAGTACTTC

J: TRBJ2-1
V: TRBV25-1
D: .
size: .
CDR3: CASSPREGYNEQFF
DNA: TGTGCCAGCAGTCCCCGTGAGGGGTACAATGAGCAGTTCTTC

J: TRBJ2-1
V: TRBV7-3
D: .
size: .
CDR3: CASSPPSFHEQFF
DNA: TGTGCCAGCAGCCCCCCCTCTTTTCATGAGCAGTTCTTC

J: TRBJ2-2
V: TRBV5-1
D: .
size: once
CDR3: CASSPELTGELFF
DNA: TGCGCCAGCAGCCCTGAGTTAACCGGGGAGCTGTTTTTT

J: TRBJ2-2
V: TRBV6-4
D: .
size: .
CDR3: CASSETNTGELFF
DNA: TGTGCCAGCAGTGAGACGAACACCGGGGAGCTGTTTTTT

J: TRBJ2-3
V: TRBV7-7
D: TRBD2
size: .
CDR3: CARPLLSSGSWGTDTQYF
DNA: TGTGCTAGGCCTCTTCTGTCTAGCGGGAGCTGGGGCACAGATACGCAGTATTTT

J: TRBJ2-7
V: TRBV5-1
D: .
size: .
CDR3: CASSLAQDPYEQYF
DNA: TGCGCCAGCAGCTTGGCACAGGACCCCTACGAGCAGTACTTC

J: TRBJ1-1
V: TRBV11-2
D: .
size: .
CDR3: CASSSGSGQSTEAFF
DNA: TGTGCCAGCAGCTCCGGGTCCGGGCAGAGCACTGAAGCTTTCTTT

J: TRBJ1-5
V: TRBV19
D: .
size: once
CDR3: CASSRWGAGGNQPQHF
DNA: TGTGCCAGTAGTAGGTGGGGGGCGGGTGGCAATCAGCCCCAGCATTTT

J: TRBJ1-6
V: TRBV6-6
D: .
size: .
CDR3: CASSYGGIVYNSPLHF
DNA: TGTGCCAGCAGTTACGGGGGGATCGTCTATAATTCACCCCTCCACTTT

J: TRBJ1-4
V: TRBV6-1
D: .
size: .
CDR3: CASSEGQGNEKLFF
DNA: TGTGCCAGCAGTGAAGGTCAGGGCAATGAAAAACTGTTTTTT